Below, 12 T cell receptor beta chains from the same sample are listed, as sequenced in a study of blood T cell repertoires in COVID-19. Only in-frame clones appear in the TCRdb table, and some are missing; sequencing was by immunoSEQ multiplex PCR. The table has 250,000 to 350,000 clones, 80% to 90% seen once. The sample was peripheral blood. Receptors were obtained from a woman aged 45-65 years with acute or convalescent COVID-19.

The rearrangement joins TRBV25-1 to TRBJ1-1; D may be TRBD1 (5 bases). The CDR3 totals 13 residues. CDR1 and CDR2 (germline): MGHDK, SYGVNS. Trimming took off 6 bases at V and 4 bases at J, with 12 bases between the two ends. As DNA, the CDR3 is TGTGCCAGCAGACCCCCAGGGTTCACTGAAGCTTTCTTT. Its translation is CASRPPGFTEAFF.

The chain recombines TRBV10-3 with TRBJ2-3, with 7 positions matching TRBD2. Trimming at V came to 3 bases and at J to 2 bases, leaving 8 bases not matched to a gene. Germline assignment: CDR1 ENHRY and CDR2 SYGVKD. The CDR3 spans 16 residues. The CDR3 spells CAISDGRAALTDTQYF. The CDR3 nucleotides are TGTGCCATCAGTGATGGGAGGGCGGCCCTCACAGATACGCAGTATTTT.

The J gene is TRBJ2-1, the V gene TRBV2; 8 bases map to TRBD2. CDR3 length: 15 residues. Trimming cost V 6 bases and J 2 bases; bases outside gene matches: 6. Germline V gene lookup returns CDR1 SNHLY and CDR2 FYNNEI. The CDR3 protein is CASSGLAQPYNEQFF. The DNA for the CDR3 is TGTGCCAGCAGCGGACTAGCCCAACCCTACAATGAGCAGTTCTTC. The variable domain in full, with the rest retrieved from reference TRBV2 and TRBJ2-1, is EPEVTQTPSHQVTQMGQEVILRCVPISNHLYFYWYRQILGQKVEFLVSFYNNEISEKSEIFDDQFSVERPDGSNFTLKIRSTKLEDSAMYFCASSGLAQPYNEQFFGPGTRLTVL.

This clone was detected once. This CDR3 reads CASRPFGTSGNTIYF. The CDR3, as DNA: TGTGCCAGCAGGCCCTTCGGGACATCCGGAAACACCATATATTTT. The rearrangement links TRBV21-1 to TRBJ1-3; no DNA check was done on the table's D call, TRBD1. TRBV21-1 is a pseudogene locus. The CDR3 loop spans 15 amino acids.

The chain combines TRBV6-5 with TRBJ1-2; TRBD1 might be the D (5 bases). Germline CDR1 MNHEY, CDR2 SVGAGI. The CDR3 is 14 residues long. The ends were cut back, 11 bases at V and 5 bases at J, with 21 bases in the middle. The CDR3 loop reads CARYLGRAGYGYTF. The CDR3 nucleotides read TGTGCCCGCTATTTAGGGAGGGCAGGGTATGGCTACACCTTC.

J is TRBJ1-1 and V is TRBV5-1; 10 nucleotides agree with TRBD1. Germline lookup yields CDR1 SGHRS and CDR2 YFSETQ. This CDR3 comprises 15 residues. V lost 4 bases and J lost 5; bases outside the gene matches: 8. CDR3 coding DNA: TGCGCCAGCAGCCCTATGGGACAGGGGACTACTGAAGCTTTCTTT. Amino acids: CASSPMGQGTTEAFF.

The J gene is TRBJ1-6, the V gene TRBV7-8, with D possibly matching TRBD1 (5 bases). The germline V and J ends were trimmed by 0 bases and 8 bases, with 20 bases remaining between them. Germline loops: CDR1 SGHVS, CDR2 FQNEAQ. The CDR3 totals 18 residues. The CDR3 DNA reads TGTGCCAGCAGCTTAGCGTCAGGGAGGGGTCGGGTATATTCACCCCTCCACTTT. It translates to CASSLASGRGRVYSPLHF.

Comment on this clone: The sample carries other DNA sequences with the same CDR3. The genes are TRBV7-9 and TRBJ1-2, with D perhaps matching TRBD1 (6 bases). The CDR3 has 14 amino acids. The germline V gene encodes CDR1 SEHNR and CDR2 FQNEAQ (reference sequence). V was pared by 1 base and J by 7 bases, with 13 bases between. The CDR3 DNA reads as TGTGCCAGCAGCTTAGATGAGGGGGTCGGTGGCTACACCTTC. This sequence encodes CASSLDEGVGGYTF.

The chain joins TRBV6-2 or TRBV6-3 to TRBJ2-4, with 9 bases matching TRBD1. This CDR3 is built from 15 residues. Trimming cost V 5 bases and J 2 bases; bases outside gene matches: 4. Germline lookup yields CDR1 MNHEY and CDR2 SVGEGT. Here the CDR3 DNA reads TGTGCCAGCAGTGGGACAGGGACAACCAAAAACATTCAGTACTTC. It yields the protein CASSGTGTTKNIQYF.

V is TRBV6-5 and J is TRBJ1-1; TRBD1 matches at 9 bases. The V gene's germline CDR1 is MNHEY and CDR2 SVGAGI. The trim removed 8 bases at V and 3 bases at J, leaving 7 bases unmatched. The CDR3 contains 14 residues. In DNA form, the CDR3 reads TGTGCCAGCGGTCCCGGGACAGGGTACACTGAAGCTTTCTTT. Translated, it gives CASGPGTGYTEAFF.

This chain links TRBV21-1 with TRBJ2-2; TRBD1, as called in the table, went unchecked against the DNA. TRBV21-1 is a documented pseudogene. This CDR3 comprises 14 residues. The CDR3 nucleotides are TGTGCCAGCAGCAAAGGGACAGTTACCGGGGAGCTGTTTTTT. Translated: CASSKGTVTGELFF.

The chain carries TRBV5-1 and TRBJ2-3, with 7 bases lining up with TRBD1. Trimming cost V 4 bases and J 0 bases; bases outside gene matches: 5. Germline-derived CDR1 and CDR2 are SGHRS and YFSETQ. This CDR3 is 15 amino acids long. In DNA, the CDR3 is TGCGCCAGCAGCCCGGGGACAGTTAGCACAGATACGCAGTATTTT. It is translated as CASSPGTVSTDTQYF.